The next 31 T cell receptor beta chains were all read from a single sample in a study of blood T cells in healthy people across ages (dated by TCRdb to 2015 to 2017). The library was obtained by 5' RACE. The reads were generated on an Illumina HiSeq 2500. A second roughly 7 to 12 cycle PCR used a sample-barcoded 5' primer and a J-beta primer mix. TCRdb itself trimmed the public reads at Q25 with fastp, ran MiXCR and retained productive beta chains. For every CDR3 protein sequence, its rows merge into one entry that carries the most common genes and DNA. The sample table shows about 640,000 distinct CDR3 sequences, and around 38% are seen once. The ten top clones hold 30% of the sample. The sample was blood. The receptors come from a man aged 80 or over in good health.

This clonotype was seen more than once but under ten times. The chain has TRBV27 and TRBJ2-1, with a weak D call TRBD2 (7 bases). V was trimmed by 10 bases and J by 9 bases, leaving 13 bases between them. The CDR3 has 11 amino acids. Germline V gives CDR1 MNHEY, CDR2 SMNVEV (reference sequence). The DNA of the CDR3 is TGTGCCACCACGGGGGGCCTTGAGCAGTTCTTC. It translates to CATTGGLEQFF.

The rearrangement links TRBV9 to TRBJ2-1, with 13 nucleotides matching TRBD2. Germline V lookup: CDR1 SGDLS, CDR2 YYNGEE. The V segment lost 1 base and the J segment 7 bases; nucleotides outside the gene matches: 8. CDR3 length: 17 amino acids. The CDR3 DNA is TGTGCCAGCAGCGTATCCCAACTAGCGGGAGGGGCTAATGAGCAGTTCTTC. It codes for CASSVSQLAGGANEQFF.

The chain links TRBV6-4 to TRBJ2-3; TRBD1 might be the D (5 bases). In germline, CDR1 is MRHNA, CDR2 SNTAGT. The length of the CDR3 is 14 residues. V was clipped by 4 bases and J by 3 bases, with 11 bases between them. This chain's CDR3 is CASSARVGTDTQYF. The CDR3 bases are TGTGCCAGCAGTGCCAGGGTAGGAACAGATACGCAGTATTTT.

Of note for this clonotype: A much larger clone lies a single base off, so this may be a read error. This chain links TRBV7-3 with TRBJ2-5; 10 bases fit TRBD2. The J segment lost 11 bases and the V segment lost 2 bases, leaving 11 bases of the junction unmatched. CDR1 and CDR2 from the germline V gene are SGHTA and FQGTGA. This CDR3 contains 15 residues. The CDR3 DNA sequence: TGTGCCAGCAGCTTAGGGACTAGCGCCAACAATGAGCAGTACTTC. This codes for CASSLGTSANNEQYF.

This clonotype has a single count. The chain combines TRBV6-2 or TRBV6-3 with TRBJ2-1; 10 bases align to TRBD2. Germline lookup yields CDR1 MNHEY and CDR2 SVGEGT. V shed 2 bases, J shed 13 bases, and the junction held 17 bases outside the gene matches. The CDR3 contains 17 residues. CDR3 nucleotide sequence: TGTGCCAGCAGTTACCCCCGGACTAGCGGAAGACGAGAGACCCAGTTCTTC. Translated: CASSYPRTSGRRETQFF.

This clonotype has only a few counts. The chain is built from TRBV27 and TRBJ2-5; 7 bases match TRBD1. The DNA matches TRBJ2-7 better at its end, which makes the J call doubtful. CDR1 is MNHEY and CDR2 is SMNVEV in the germline V gene (reference sequence). This CDR3 is built from 14 residues. CDR3 loop: CASSTGTAKNEQYF. The CDR3, as DNA: TGTGCCAGCAGTACCGGGACAGCAAAGAACGAGCAGTACTTC.

This clonotype came up many times. The chain combines TRBV29-1 with TRBJ1-2; D gene unclear. This CDR3 comprises 12 residues. V shed 4 bases and J shed 1 base, with 7 bases lying between them. The germline CDR1 and CDR2 sequences are SQVTM and ANQGSEA. The CDR3 spells CSVVGSNYGYTF. For the CDR3, the DNA is TGCAGCGTTGTTGGCAGTAACTATGGCTACACCTTC. The variable domain in full, completed from reference TRBV29-1 and TRBJ1-2, reads SAVISQKPSRDICQRGTSLTIQCQVDSQVTMMFWYRQQPGQSLTLIATANQGSEATYESGFVIDKFPISRPNLTFSTLTVSNMSPEDSSIYLCSVVGSNYGYTFGSGTRLTVV.

The CDR3 region is CASSQGHLAGGTYQETQYF. As DNA, the CDR3 is TGTGCCAGCAGCCAAGGCCACTTAGCGGGGGGAACGTACCAAGAGACCCAGTACTTC. The chain couples TRBV4-2 to TRBJ2-5; 10 bases are a match to TRBD2. V gave up 1 base and J gave up 0 bases; unmatched junction bases: 11. This CDR3 is 19 amino acids long. Germline values: CDR1 LGHNA, CDR2 YNFKEQ.

This clonotype turned up a few times. The V gene is TRBV20-1, the J gene TRBJ2-7; D is possibly TRBD1 (6 bases). The CDR3 consists of 14 residues. Trimming left V 4 bases short and J 1 base short, with 14 bases between. Per germline, CDR1 DFQATT and CDR2 SNEGSKA (reference sequence). CDR3 sequence reads: CSATPGVDSYEQYF. Here the CDR3 DNA reads TGCAGTGCTACCCCAGGGGTCGATTCCTACGAGCAGTACTTC.

The V call is TRBV7-2, the J call TRBJ2-1; a weak D match, TRBD1 (6 bases). Germline-derived CDR1 and CDR2 are SGHTA and FQGNSA. This CDR3 region has 17 residues. V shed 2 bases and J shed 4 bases, with 18 bases lying between them. CDR3: CASSLYSRQELYNEQFF. For the CDR3, the DNA is TGTGCCAGCAGCTTATACTCTCGACAGGAATTATACAATGAGCAGTTCTTC. Filled out from reference TRBV7-2 and TRBJ2-1, the complete variable domain reads GAGVSQSPSNKVTEKGKDVELRCDPISGHTALYWYRQSLGQGLEFLIYFQGNSAPDKSGLPSDRFSAERTGGSVSTLTIQRTQQEDSAVYLCASSLYSRQELYNEQFFGPGTRLTVL.

This clonotype was picked up a small number of times. The chain joins TRBV3-1 to TRBJ2-7; D ambiguous. The CDR3 totals 15 residues. Germline CDR1 and CDR2: LGHDT and YNNKEL (reference sequence). Between the trimmed V and J ends, which lost 6 bases and 3 bases, there was a span of 18 bases. CDR3 sequence: CASSLQSEPIYEQYF. For the CDR3, the DNA is TGTGCCAGCAGTCTACAGAGCGAACCTATCTACGAGCAGTACTTC.

The sample holds many counts of this clonotype. The J gene is TRBJ2-1, the V gene TRBV29-1; tentative D call: TRBD2 (5 bases). Germline CDR1 SQVTM, CDR2 ANQGSEA. V was shortened by 2 bases and J by 7 bases, with 12 bases between the two germline ends. CDR3 size: 13 residues. CDR3 region: CSVELVANNEQFF. In DNA, the CDR3 is TGCAGCGTTGAATTAGTAGCGAATAATGAGCAGTTCTTC.

This rearrangement joins TRBV20-1 to TRBJ2-5; D unresolved. The V end was cut by 1 base, the J end by 5 bases, with 23 bases between. There are 17 residues in the CDR3. Germline V gene data show CDR1 as DFQATT and CDR2 as SNEGSKA (reference sequence). DNA of the CDR3: TGCAGTGCTAGAGGACGGATTGGTTTAGGGTTGCCGGAGACCCAGTACTTC. Translating gives CSARGRIGLGLPETQYF.

The genes are TRBV6-4 and TRBJ2-3, with D possibly matching TRBD1 (5 bases). The V end was cut by 7 bases, the J end by 3 bases, with 23 bases between. This CDR3 is 17 amino acids long. The V gene's germline CDR1 is MRHNA and CDR2 SNTAGT. The CDR3 loop is CASNRRTSRDPTDTQYF. In DNA, the CDR3 is TGTGCCAGCAACAGACGGACATCTAGGGATCCAACAGATACGCAGTATTTT.

This chain links TRBV5-1 with TRBJ1-2; no reliable D call. The V end lost 1 base, the J end lost 4 bases, and 11 bases lay between the germline ends. CDR1 is SGHRS, CDR2 YFSETQ, per germline. CDR3 length: 14 residues. The CDR3 region is CASSLTVTSYGYTF. CDR3 in DNA: TGCGCCAGCAGCTTGACAGTTACCTCCTATGGCTACACCTTC.

The J gene is TRBJ2-5, the V gene TRBV29-1, with TRBD2 identical over 13 bases. Per the germline V gene, CDR1 is SQVTM and CDR2 is ANQGSEA. With 4 bases clipped from V and 11 bases from J, the junction kept 16 bases outside the gene matches. The CDR3 extends over 16 amino acids. CDR3 in DNA: TGCAGCGTTGGCGGACTAGCGGGAGAACGATTAGATGAGCAGTACTTC. The encoded protein is CSVGGLAGERLDEQYF.

This clonotype was found a few times. The J gene is TRBJ1-5, the V gene TRBV7-8; D may be TRBD1 (6 bases). Trimming took 6 bases from V and 7 from J, leaving 22 bases between them. CDR1 and CDR2 from the germline V gene are SGHVS and FQNEAQ. The CDR3 totals 16 residues. This CDR3 reads CASRVGAGASGQPQHF. Written as DNA, the CDR3 is TGTGCCAGCAGGGTTGGGGCGGGGGCCTCCGGACAGCCCCAGCATTTT.

Ten or more counts support this clonotype. CDR3 protein: CASSLPGTYEQYF. DNA for the CDR3: TGTGCCAGCAGTTTGCCAGGTACCTACGAGCAGTACTTC. This chain joins TRBV12-3 or TRBV12-4 and TRBJ2-7; no firm D call. V gave up 3 bases and J gave up 2 bases, with 8 bases separating them. This CDR3 is 13 amino acids long.

The chain joins TRBV15 to TRBJ2-1; 7 nucleotides match TRBD1. V lost 7 bases to trimming and J lost 5 bases; unmatched junction nucleotides: 5. CDR1 is LNHNV, CDR2 YYDKDF, per germline (reference sequence). The CDR3 contains 13 residues. The chain's CDR3 is CATKGQLHNEQFF. CDR3 DNA sequence: TGTGCCACCAAGGGACAGTTACACAATGAGCAGTTCTTC.

This clonotype was recorded at least ten times. The genes are TRBV7-2 and TRBJ2-3; 8 positions match TRBD1. The CDR3 is made up of 19 amino acids. The V segment lost 0 bases and the J segment 0 bases; nucleotides outside the gene matches: 11. Germline loops: CDR1 SGHTA, CDR2 FQGNSA. This chain's CDR3 is CASSLAPGGVDSSTDTQYF. CDR3 in DNA: TGTGCCAGCAGCTTAGCCCCAGGGGGCGTTGACTCTAGCACAGATACGCAGTATTTT. The full variable domain, in which reference TRBV7-2 and TRBJ2-3 provide the parts outside the CDR3, is GAGVSQSPSNKVTEKGKDVELRCDPISGHTALYWYRQSLGQGLEFLIYFQGNSAPDKSGLPSDRFSAERTGGSVSTLTIQRTQQEDSAVYLCASSLAPGGVDSSTDTQYFGPGTRLTVL.

The rearrangement links TRBV7-2 to TRBJ1-4; D unclear. V was shortened by 1 base and J by 12 bases, with 12 bases between the two germline ends. Germline lookup yields CDR1 SGHTA and CDR2 FQGNSA. The CDR3 loop spans 13 amino acids. The CDR3 DNA follows: TGTGCCAGCAGCTTAGAACCCGCGAAGGAACTGTTTTTT. This sequence encodes CASSLEPAKELFF. Full variable domain (missing parts from reference TRBV7-2 and TRBJ1-4): GAGVSQSPSNKVTEKGKDVELRCDPISGHTALYWYRQSLGQGLEFLIYFQGNSAPDKSGLPSDRFSAERTGGSVSTLTIQRTQQEDSAVYLCASSLEPAKELFFGSGTQLSVL.

This clonotype came up a few times. The chain carries TRBV5-1 and TRBJ2-5; D gene ambiguous. V was clipped by 0 bases and J by 0 bases, with 6 bases between them. CDR3 length: 14 amino acids. The germline CDR1 and CDR2 sequences are SGHRS and YFSETQ. In DNA, the CDR3 is TGCGCCAGCAGCTTGGGTGGGGACCAAGAGACCCAGTACTTC. It yields the protein CASSLGGDQETQYF.

V gene TRBV5-1 combines with J gene TRBJ2-7, with D possibly called TRBD1 or TRBD2 (6 bases each). V gave up 0 bases and J gave up 7 bases, with 14 bases separating them. The CDR3 covers 14 residues. The germline CDR1 and CDR2 sequences are SGHRS and YFSETQ. CDR3 protein: CASSLVQGRREQYF. CDR3 DNA: TGCGCCAGCAGCTTGGTTCAGGGGAGGAGGGAGCAGTACTTC.

This clonotype was recorded a few times. The chain has TRBV10-3 and TRBJ2-7; D remains ambiguous. The V end was cut by 2 bases, the J end by 1 base, with 6 bases between. CDR3 size: 13 residues. Germline CDR1 and CDR2: ENHRY and SYGVKD. DNA of the CDR3: TGTGCCATCAGTGAGACTGCTTCCTACGAGCAGTACTTC. Protein product: CAISETASYEQYF.

This clonotype has just a few counts. The chain employs TRBV4-3 and TRBJ2-3; D gene ambiguous. Trimming stripped 0 bases from V and 4 bases from J, with 5 bases between. Germline loops: CDR1 LGHNA, CDR2 YSLEER. CDR3 length: 13 residues. CDR3 sequence reads: CASSQDFADTQYF. The CDR3 DNA reads TGCGCCAGCAGCCAAGATTTCGCAGATACGCAGTATTTT.

The rearrangement uses TRBV6-6 and TRBJ1-2; TRBD1 might be the D (5 bases). From germline, CDR1 is MNHNY and CDR2 SVGAGI (reference sequence). CDR3 length equals 15 residues. V was shortened by 11 bases and J by 3 bases, with 22 bases between the two germline ends. The CDR3, as DNA: TGTGCCGGCCTATCTCCGGGGGGGGGAGACTATGGCTACACCTTC. This translates into CAGLSPGGGDYGYTF.

Ten or more counts support this clonotype. The J gene is TRBJ2-7, the V gene TRBV6-2 or TRBV6-3; 8 bases map to TRBD2. There are 13 residues in the CDR3. Losses at the gene ends were 5 bases for V and 3 bases for J; bases not matched to a gene: 3. In germline, CDR1 is MNHEY, CDR2 SVGEGT. Here the CDR3 reads CASSRAGGYEQYF. As DNA, the CDR3 is TGTGCCAGCAGTCGGGCGGGAGGCTACGAGCAGTACTTC.

The genes are TRBV7-2 and TRBJ2-1, with D possibly being TRBD2 (5 bases). From germline, CDR1 is SGHTA and CDR2 FQGNSA. This CDR3 contains 12 residues. With 0 bases removed from V and 11 bases from J, the gap between germline ends came to 8 bases. The CDR3: CASSLAREKQFF. CDR3 sequence (DNA): TGTGCCAGCAGCTTAGCCCGGGAAAAGCAGTTCTTC.

This chain uses TRBV20-1 with TRBJ2-1, with 10 positions matching TRBD2. The CDR3 loop spans 18 amino acids. Germline V gene data show CDR1 as DFQATT and CDR2 as SNEGSKA (reference sequence). Trimming cost V 3 bases and J 3 bases; bases outside gene matches: 14. The DNA of the CDR3 is TGCAGTGCTAGGAACGTAAAATCGACTAGCGGGCACTACAATGAGCAGTTCTTC. Translating it yields CSARNVKSTSGHYNEQFF.

The chain carries TRBV20-1 and TRBJ2-3, with D tentatively TRBD2 (6 bases). CDR1 is DFQATT and CDR2 is SNEGSKA in the germline V gene (reference sequence). The CDR3 covers 15 residues. Trimming took 6 bases from V and 1 from J, leaving 17 bases between them. The CDR3: CSATPGGLGTDTQYF. The CDR3 nucleotides read TGCAGTGCAACCCCCGGGGGACTCGGCACAGATACGCAGTATTTT.

This chain uses TRBV5-1 with TRBJ1-5; D gene unclear. From germline, CDR1 is SGHRS and CDR2 YFSETQ. Between the trimmed V and J ends, which lost 5 bases and 3 bases, there was a span of 9 bases. This CDR3 is 13 amino acids long. For the CDR3, the DNA is TGCGCCAGCAGACTCACTCTCAATCAGCCCCAGCATTTT. Its protein is CASRLTLNQPQHF.